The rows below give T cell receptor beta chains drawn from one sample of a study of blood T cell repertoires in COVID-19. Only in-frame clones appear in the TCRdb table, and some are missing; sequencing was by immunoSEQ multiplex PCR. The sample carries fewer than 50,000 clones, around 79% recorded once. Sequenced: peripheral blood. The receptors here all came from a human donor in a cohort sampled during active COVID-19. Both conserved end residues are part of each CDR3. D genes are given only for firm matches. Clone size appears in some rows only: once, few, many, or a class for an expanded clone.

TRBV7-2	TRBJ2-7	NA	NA	TGTGCCAGCAGCCCCATTCTTGCGGGTACCTACGAGCAGTACTTC	CASSPILAGTYEQYF
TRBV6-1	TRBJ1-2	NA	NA	TGTGCCAGCAGTGAAGTTATGGGCAGGGGATATGGCTACACCTTC	CASSEVMGRGYGYTF
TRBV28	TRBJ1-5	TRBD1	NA	TGTGCCAGCAGTTTACTTTTAAGTTCCGGACAGGGGTCGTCTCAGCCCCAGCATTTT	CASSLLLSSGQGSSQPQHF
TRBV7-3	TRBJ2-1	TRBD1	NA	TGTGCCAGCAGCGAGGGACAGCTCAATGAGCAGTTCTTC	CASSEGQLNEQFF
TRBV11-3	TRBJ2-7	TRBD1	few	TGTGCCAGCAGCTTAGGGACAGGGGTTTGGGAGCAGTACTTC	CASSLGTGVWEQYF
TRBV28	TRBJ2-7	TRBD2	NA	TGTGCCAGCAGCCCCCAAGCTAGCGGGTTATACGAGCAGTACTTC	CASSPQASGLYEQYF
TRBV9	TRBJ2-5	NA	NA	TGTGCCAGCAGCGTAGCCCCCGAGGGGGGGTGGGAGACCCAGTACTTC	CASSVAPEGGWETQYF
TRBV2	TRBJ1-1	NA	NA	TGTGCCAGCAGTGCGCAGGGTTGGGGCACTGAAGCTTTCTTT	CASSAQGWGTEAFF
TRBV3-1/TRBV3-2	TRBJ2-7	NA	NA	TGTGCCAGCAGCCAGGCAGGGGAGAGGGACGAGCAGTACTTC	CASSQAGERDEQYF
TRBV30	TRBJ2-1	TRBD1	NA	TGTGCCTGGAACAAGGGACAGGGCTTTAAGAATGAGCAGTTCTTC	CAWNKGQGFKNEQFF
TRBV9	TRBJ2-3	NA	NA	TGTGCCAGCAGCGAAGGGCTAGCTAACACAGATACGCAGTATTTT	CASSEGLANTDTQYF
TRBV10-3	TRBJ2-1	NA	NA	TGTGCCATCAGTGATTGGCGGGAAATAGGGAATGAGCAGTTCTTC	CAISDWREIGNEQFF
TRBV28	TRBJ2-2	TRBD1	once	TGTGCCAGCAGTTCCGGGACAGGGCCCACCGGGGAGCTGTTTTTT	CASSSGTGPTGELFF
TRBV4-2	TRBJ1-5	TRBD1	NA	TGTGCCAGCAGCCAGGGGCTAGGGGGACAGGGCCAGCCCCAGCATTTT	CASSQGLGGQGQPQHF